This entry lists 13 T cell receptor beta chains sequenced from one sample in a study of vaccination and CD4 T cells after COVID-19. Sequenced with the Oncomine TCR Beta short-read assay was DNA taken from cultured CD4+ T cells. One entry per CDR3 protein, called by TCRdb with MiXCR from the PCR reads. Here the sample spans some 20,000 distinct CDR3 sequences, around 63% being singletons. The treatment here: roughly ten-day PBMC culture with coronavirus spike peptide pools or control peptides (ViraFEST assay). These receptors are not linked to any known antigen. The specimen sequenced was CD4+ T cells from blood, cultured in vitro. These receptor sequences come from a human donor who had recovered from COVID-19.

This clonotype was detected once. The rearrangement joins TRBV30 to TRBJ1-5; 7 nucleotides line up with TRBD1. The CDR3 covers 15 residues. Germline V gives CDR1 GTSNPN, CDR2 SVGIG (reference sequence). V lost 0 bases and J lost 4; bases outside the gene matches: 6. The CDR3 region has the DNA TGTGCCTGGAGTGTACAGGGGATAGCGAATCAGCCCCAGCATTTT. Translating it yields CAWSVQGIANQPQHF.

As for this clonotype: The junction does not match germline at one end; this may be a read error. The rearrangement links TRBV7-3 to TRBJ2-5; 9 positions agree with TRBD1. Germline CDR1 and CDR2: SGHTA and FQGTGA. This CDR3 comprises 14 residues. CDR3 DNA sequence: TGTGCCAGCAGCCTAACAGGGGGCAAAGAGACCCAGTACTTC. It translates to CASSLTGGKETQYF.

V is TRBV4-1 and J is TRBJ2-3; no clear D gene. The length of the CDR3 is 15 residues. With 0 bases removed from V and 0 bases from J, the gap between germline ends came to 7 bases. Germline loops: CDR1 MGHRA, CDR2 YSYEKL. The CDR3 reads CASSQERTSTDTQYF. CDR3 nucleotides: TGCGCCAGCAGCCAAGAAAGAACTAGCACAGATACGCAGTATTTT.

This chain connects TRBV20-1 to TRBJ1-1; D call uncertain. V was pared by 1 base and J by 4 bases, with 4 bases between. CDR3 length equals 11 residues. The germline CDR1 and CDR2 sequences are DFQATT and SNEGSKA (reference sequence). CDR3 in amino acids: CSARGITEAFF. The CDR3 DNA is TGCAGTGCTAGAGGAATCACTGAAGCTTTCTTT.

This rearrangement joins TRBV27 to TRBJ1-1, with D unresolved. CDR3 length equals 13 residues. Germline CDR1 MNHEY, CDR2 SMNVEV (reference sequence). V was trimmed by 2 bases and J by 0 bases, leaving 4 bases between them. The CDR3: CASSLTVNTEAFF. The CDR3 nucleotides are TGTGCCAGCAGTTTAACGGTGAACACTGAAGCTTTCTTT.

The chain is built from TRBV7-3 and TRBJ1-6; D is uncertain. Trimming pared 2 bases from V and 7 bases from J, leaving 12 bases between. The length of the CDR3 is 15 residues. Germline V gives CDR1 SGHTA, CDR2 FQGTGA. CDR3: CASSLLAGNNSPLHF. For the CDR3, the DNA is TGTGCCAGCAGCTTATTGGCGGGAAACAATTCACCCCTCCACTTT.

The V call is TRBV4-1, the J call TRBJ1-2; 7 positions match TRBD1. The CDR3 is made up of 14 amino acids. Germline assignment: CDR1 MGHRA and CDR2 YSYEKL. V dropped 5 bases and J dropped 0; count of bases not matched to a gene: 3. The CDR3 DNA follows: TGCGCCAGCAGCGCCGGGACAGCTAACTATGGCTACACCTTC. Protein sequence: CASSAGTANYGYTF.

The chain combines TRBV27 with TRBJ1-5; no firm D call. The germline CDR1 and CDR2 sequences are MNHEY and SMNVEV (reference sequence). There are 13 residues in the CDR3. V shed 3 bases and J shed 3 bases, with 6 bases lying between them. The CDR3 spells CASSFDYNQPQHF. CDR3 nucleotides: TGTGCCAGCAGTTTCGACTACAATCAGCCCCAGCATTTT.

The V call is TRBV6-2 or TRBV6-3, the J call TRBJ2-7; TRBD1 matches at 11 bases. V shed 5 bases and J 5 bases; nucleotides not matched to a gene: 11. CDR3 length: 16 residues. Germline V gene lookup returns CDR1 MNHEY and CDR2 SVGEGT. The CDR3 region is CASSPGQGAGRHEQYF. For the CDR3, the DNA is TGTGCCAGCAGTCCTGGACAGGGGGCGGGAAGACACGAGCAGTACTTC.

The chain recombines TRBV20-1 with TRBJ1-6, with TRBD1 matching over 7 bases. CDR1 is DFQATT and CDR2 is SNEGSKA in the germline V gene (reference sequence). The CDR3 totals 14 residues. Trimming cost V 4 bases and J 8 bases; bases outside gene matches: 8. The CDR3 coding sequence is TGCAGTGCTAAGTCCAGGGGGTACGATTCACCCCTCCACTTT. It specifies CSAKSRGYDSPLHF.

The chain couples TRBV24-1 to TRBJ2-2; weak D call: TRBD1 (6 bases). Germline values: CDR1 KGHDR, CDR2 SFDVKD. The CDR3 loop spans 14 amino acids. V lost 4 bases and J lost 1, with 6 bases in between. The DNA of the CDR3 is TGTGCCACCAGTGAGGGACAGAACACCGGGGAGCTGTTTTTT. This sequence encodes CATSEGQNTGELFF.

The chain links TRBV2 to TRBJ1-6, with D hard to call. V lost 8 bases and J lost 10, with 9 bases in between. This CDR3 has 11 residues. Germline V gives CDR1 SNHLY, CDR2 FYNNEI. CDR3 coding DNA: TGTGCCAGCGGGAAAAGATCACCCCTCCACTTT. Protein product: CASGKRSPLHF.

J is TRBJ2-7 and V is TRBV7-2; TRBD2 is a possible D gene (5 bases). CDR3 length: 15 residues. V was shortened by 4 bases and J by 3 bases, with 16 bases between the two germline ends. Germline-derived CDR1 and CDR2 are SGHTA and FQGNSA. The CDR3 reads CASSYVGGSIYEQYF. The CDR3 DNA sequence: TGTGCCAGCAGCTACGTAGGAGGTTCGATCTACGAGCAGTACTTC.